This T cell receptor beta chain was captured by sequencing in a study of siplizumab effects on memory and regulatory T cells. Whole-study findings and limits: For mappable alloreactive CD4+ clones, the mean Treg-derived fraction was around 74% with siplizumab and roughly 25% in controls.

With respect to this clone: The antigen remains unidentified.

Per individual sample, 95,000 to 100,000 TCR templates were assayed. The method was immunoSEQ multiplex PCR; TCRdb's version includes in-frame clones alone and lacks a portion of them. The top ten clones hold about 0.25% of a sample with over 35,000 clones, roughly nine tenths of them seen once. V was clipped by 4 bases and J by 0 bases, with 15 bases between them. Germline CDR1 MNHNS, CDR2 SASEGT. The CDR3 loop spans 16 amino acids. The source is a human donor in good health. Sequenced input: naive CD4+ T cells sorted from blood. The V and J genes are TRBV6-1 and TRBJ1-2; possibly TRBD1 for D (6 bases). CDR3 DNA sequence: TGTGCCAGCAGTGTCGGGACAACTGCGACTAACTATGGCTACACCTTC. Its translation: CASSVGTTATNYGYTF.